This TCR beta chain comes out of a study of blood T cell repertoires in COVID-19. At the level of the study: Whether acute or convalescent, the COVID-19 samples came from the United States, Italy and Spain. From T cells, B-cell-depleted T cells, or PBMCs came the material, which was cDNA or gDNA.

As processed by the authors: Amplification with reference gene primers provided the estimates of nucleated cell counts. Assay used: immunoSEQ multiplex PCR; TCRdb lists only in-frame clones, some missing. The DNA gave D and trimming, while V, J and clone size come from that table. The data hold 250,000 or so clones, with about 89% observed a single time. Trimming stripped 5 bases from V and 12 bases from J, with 14 bases between. CDR3 size: 11 residues. Per the germline V gene, CDR1 is DFQATT and CDR2 is SNEGSKA (reference sequence). The table lists this clone with a count of one. The receptor was derived from a middle-aged man with active or convalescent COVID-19. This sequence joins TRBV20-1 and TRBJ2-1; tentatively, D is TRBD2 (6 bases). The sample was peripheral blood. The CDR3 DNA sequence: TGCAGTGCTGGGGGGTATCGTGGGCAGTTCTTC. Protein product: CSAGGYRGQFF.